The entry below gives a single TCR beta chain sequence along with its context. Its binding antigen is unknown. Qualities for individual bases were not recorded, and no much larger clone is one base off. TCR alpha and beta CDR3 regions were amplified with the iRepertoire nested amplicon-rescue multiplex PCR (arm-PCR) platform from RNA. The input for one-step reverse transcription and amplification was roughly 95-450 ng of either tissue mRNA or PBMC total RNA. Following bead purification, Illumina adapters were added through a secondary multiplex PCR, and the libraries were then gel-purified between 200 and 400 bp. The libraries contained internal 6-nucleotide barcodes that were used for demultiplexing. Sequencing of the libraries was done on an Illumina MiSeq using 2x220 or 2x250 nucleotide paired-end reads. For the original study's pipeline: Paired reads were merged with FLASH 1.2.11 and aligned to the GRCh37 human genome with BWA-MEM before extracting TRA and TRB reads. V and J assignment used an IMGT-derived reference of cassette sequences and CDR3 motifs that included pseudogenes. Three-frame translation of reads was performed, and productive CDR3s were defined as those with a C...FGXG motif and no stop codons. Unique combinations of V-J cassette pair and CDR3 amino acid sequence were defined as clonotypes. Filtering of reads was based on Hamming distance, with the threshold set by the sequence error rate of each sample in mapped regions. Clones were called with MiXCR by TCRdb after fastp trimmed the public reads at Q25, and only in-frame beta chains were retained. One record per CDR3 amino acid sequence lists the most common genes and DNA. TCRdb assigned the V and J calls; the authors' analysis was not used. The table for this sample lists around 350,000 distinct CDR3 sequences; 35% to 45% of them were counted only once. Of the sample, 12% is held by the ten largest clones.

Surgical brain or tumor specimens were cryofrozen in liquid nitrogen immediately after resection, and peripheral blood cells were collected concurrently. The data originate from a study of glioma-infiltrating T cells (dated by TCRdb to the mid-2010s). For context, the study as a whole: The low-grade gliomas were WHO grade II oligodendrogliomas or astrocytomas, while the glioblastomas were WHO grade IV tumors sampled at initial diagnosis rather than at recurrent diagnosis. Dexamethasone was administered to glioma patients for six or fewer days before surgery. To measure divergence between tissue and blood T-cell populations, each tissue-infiltrating repertoire was compared with the peripheral blood repertoire of the same patient. Three low-grade glioma patients, roughly eight primary glioblastoma patients, and three non-glioma patients who contributed non-neoplastic brain tissue made up the paired cohort. Sequencing coverage of roughly 4.5- to 11-fold of about a million peripheral T cells was targeted for blood libraries. TCR alpha- and beta-chain repertoires were sequenced from glioma tissue, non-neoplastic brain tissue and matched peripheral blood mononuclear cells.

The germline V gene sets CDR1 to SGHDN and CDR2 to FVKESK. The V and J ends are trimmed by 0 bases and 6 bases, leaving 18 bases between them. Including cysteine and phenylalanine, the CDR3 has 16 amino acids. The entry retains the CDR3 DNA only, 48 bases that are in frame from base 1. The study at large found these results: Very few CDR3 sequences were shared between tissue and blood, attributed to high CDR3 diversity and limited sampling. Patients with low tissue-blood divergence were marked by a signature set of shared blood CDR3 motifs, and that set was depleted in highly divergent patients. VJ-independent divergence between tissue and blood was found to be below expectation in non-neoplastic patients but above expectation in all gliomas, particularly low-grade gliomas. Group comparisons rested on small numbers: three non-neoplastic, three low-grade glioma and eight glioblastoma patients.

The sequence derives from a human donor with low-grade glioma or glioblastoma, undergoing nonglioma brain surgery, or in good health (not recorded which). The sequencing sample was made of glioma tissue, nonneoplastic brain tissue, or PBMCs (not recorded which). The rearranged chain carries TRBV14 and TRBJ2-7; tentative D gene TRBD1, with 6 bases matching. Here the CDR3 is given as CASSQDFRTGYFEQYF. The DNA is as follows: TGTGCCAGCAGCCAAGATTTCAGAACAGGGTACTTCGAGCAGTACTTC.